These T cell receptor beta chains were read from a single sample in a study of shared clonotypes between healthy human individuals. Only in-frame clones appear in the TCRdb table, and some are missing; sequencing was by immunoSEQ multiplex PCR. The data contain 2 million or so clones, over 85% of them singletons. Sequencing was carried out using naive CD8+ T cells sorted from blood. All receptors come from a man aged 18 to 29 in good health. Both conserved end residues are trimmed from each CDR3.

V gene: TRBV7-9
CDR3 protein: ASSFGQGAYTGELF

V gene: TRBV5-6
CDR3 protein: ASSSGPTPETEAF

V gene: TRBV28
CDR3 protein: ASSLSQTSGAYEQY

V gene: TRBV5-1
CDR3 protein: ASRVGDKETQY

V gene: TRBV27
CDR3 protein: ASSFLGTKGINEQY

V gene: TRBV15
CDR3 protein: ATSGTDGAYEQY

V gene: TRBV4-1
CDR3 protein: ASSHRTSGGYNEQF

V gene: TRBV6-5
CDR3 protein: ASSYSIYSDEQY

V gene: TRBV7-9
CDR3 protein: ASSQPGTVHYEQY

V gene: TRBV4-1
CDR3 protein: ASSHSGLADYEQY

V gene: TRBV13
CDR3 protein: ASSLPGDEQY

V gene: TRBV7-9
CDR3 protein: ASSSPLHNEQF

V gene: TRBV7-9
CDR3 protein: ASSLALGPAYEQY

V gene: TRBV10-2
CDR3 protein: ASRGDYSSYNEQF

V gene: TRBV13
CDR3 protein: ASSQQVSNEKLF

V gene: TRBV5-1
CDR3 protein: ASSLDRKGLDEQF

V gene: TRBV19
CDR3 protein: ASSPRWAGMGELF

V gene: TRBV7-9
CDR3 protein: ASSLAQTGRRETQY

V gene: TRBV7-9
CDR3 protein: ASSLRQGGGYT

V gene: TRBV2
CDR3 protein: ASSVDRDRGTYEQY

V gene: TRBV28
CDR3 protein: ASSQTGDSYEQY

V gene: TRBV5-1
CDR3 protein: ASSLVRGAPEQF

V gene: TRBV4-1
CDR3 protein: ASSQEFGTSNTGELF

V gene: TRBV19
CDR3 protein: ASSIPSGTDTQY

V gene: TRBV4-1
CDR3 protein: ASSQEASGGYNEQF

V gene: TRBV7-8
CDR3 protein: ASSPQIGWGSQETQY

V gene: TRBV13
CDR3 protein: ASLSGYTGELF

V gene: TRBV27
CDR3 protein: ASSLGQNNEQF

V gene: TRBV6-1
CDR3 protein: ASSDPGGYNSPLH

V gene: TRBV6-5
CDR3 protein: ASSWGLGGELF

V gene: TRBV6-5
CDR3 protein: ASSYSSSGFYEQY

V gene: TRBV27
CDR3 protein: ASGWGQAGEQY

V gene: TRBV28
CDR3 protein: ASTGRGSYNSPLH

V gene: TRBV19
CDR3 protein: ASSMGKDRVDEQF

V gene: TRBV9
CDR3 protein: ASSVGSGNSGELF

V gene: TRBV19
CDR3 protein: ASSIGQGSYEQY

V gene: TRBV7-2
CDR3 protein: ASARKTGGFTDTQY

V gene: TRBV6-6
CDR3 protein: ASSPGQAPEAF

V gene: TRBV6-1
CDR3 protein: ASRNRAAYEQY

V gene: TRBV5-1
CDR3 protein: ASSLDGTGFYEQY

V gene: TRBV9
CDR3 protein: ASSTDYNEQF

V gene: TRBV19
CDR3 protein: ASSGGTTNTGELF

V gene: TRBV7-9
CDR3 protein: ASSSSQGWGYT

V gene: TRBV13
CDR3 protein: ASSLAGVAEQY

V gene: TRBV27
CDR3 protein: ASSAGLLSYNEQF

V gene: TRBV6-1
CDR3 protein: ASSEALWGEWNSPLH

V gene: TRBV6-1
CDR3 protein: ASSMTGTNQPQH

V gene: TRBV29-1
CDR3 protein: SVGGPSSYEQY

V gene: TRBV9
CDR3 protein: ASSAAAGAYEQY

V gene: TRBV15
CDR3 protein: ATSGSGNTEAF

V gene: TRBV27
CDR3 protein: ASSGTGGTEAF

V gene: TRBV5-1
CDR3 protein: ASSFVDTEAF

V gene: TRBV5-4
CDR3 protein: ASSLGVLLGGTDTQY